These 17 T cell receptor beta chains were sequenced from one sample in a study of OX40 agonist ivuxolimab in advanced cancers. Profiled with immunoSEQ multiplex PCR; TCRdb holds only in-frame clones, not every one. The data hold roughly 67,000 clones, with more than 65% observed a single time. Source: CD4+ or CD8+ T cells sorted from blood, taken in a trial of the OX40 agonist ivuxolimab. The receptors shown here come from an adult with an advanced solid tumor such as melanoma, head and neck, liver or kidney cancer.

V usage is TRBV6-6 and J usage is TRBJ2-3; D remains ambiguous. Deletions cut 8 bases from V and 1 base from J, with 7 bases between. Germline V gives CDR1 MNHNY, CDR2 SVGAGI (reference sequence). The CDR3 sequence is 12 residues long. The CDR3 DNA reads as TGTGCCAGCCAAGAGGGCACAGATACGCAGTATTTT. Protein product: CASQEGTDTQYF.

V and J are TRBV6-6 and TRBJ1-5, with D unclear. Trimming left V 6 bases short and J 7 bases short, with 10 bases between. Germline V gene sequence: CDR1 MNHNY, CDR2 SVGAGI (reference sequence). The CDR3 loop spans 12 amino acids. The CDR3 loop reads CASRLDIQPQHF. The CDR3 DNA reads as TGTGCCAGCAGGCTCGACATCCAGCCCCAGCATTTT.

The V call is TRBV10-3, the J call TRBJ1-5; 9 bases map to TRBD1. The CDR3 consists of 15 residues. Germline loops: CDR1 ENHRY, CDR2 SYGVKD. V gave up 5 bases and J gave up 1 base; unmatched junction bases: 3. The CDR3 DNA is TGTGCCATCAGTCGGGACAGGGAAAGCAATCAGCCCCAGCATTTT. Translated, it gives CAISRDRESNQPQHF.

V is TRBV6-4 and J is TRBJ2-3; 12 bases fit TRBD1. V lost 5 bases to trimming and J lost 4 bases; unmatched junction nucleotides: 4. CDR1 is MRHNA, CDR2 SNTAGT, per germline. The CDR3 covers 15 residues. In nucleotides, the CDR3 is TGTGCCAGCAGTCTAGGGACAGGGGGCGCAGATACGCAGTATTTT. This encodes CASSLGTGGADTQYF.

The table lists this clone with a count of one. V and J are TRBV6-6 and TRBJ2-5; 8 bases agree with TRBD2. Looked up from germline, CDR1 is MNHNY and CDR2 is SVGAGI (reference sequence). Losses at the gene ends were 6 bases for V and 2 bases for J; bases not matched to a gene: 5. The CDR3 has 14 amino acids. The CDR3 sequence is CASRRRGGQETQYF. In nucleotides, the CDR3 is TGTGCCAGCAGACGCCGGGGGGGGCAAGAGACCCAGTACTTC.

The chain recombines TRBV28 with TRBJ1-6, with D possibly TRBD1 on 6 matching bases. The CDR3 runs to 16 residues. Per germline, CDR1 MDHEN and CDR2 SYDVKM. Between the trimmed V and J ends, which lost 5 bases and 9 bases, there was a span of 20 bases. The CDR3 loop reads CASSPSMRGAGSPLHF. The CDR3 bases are TGTGCCAGCAGTCCATCTATGCGGGGGGCTGGTTCACCCCTCCACTTT.

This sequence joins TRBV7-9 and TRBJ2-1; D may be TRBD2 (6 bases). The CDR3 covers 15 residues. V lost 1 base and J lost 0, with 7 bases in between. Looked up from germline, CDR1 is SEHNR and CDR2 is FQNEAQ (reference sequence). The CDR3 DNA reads TGTGCCAGCAGCTTAGACGGGAGCTCCTACAATGAGCAGTTCTTC. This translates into CASSLDGSSYNEQFF. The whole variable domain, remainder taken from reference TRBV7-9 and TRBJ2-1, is DTGVSQNPRHKITKRGQNVTFRCDPISEHNRLYWYRQTLGQGPEFLTYFQNEAQLEKSRLLSDRFSAERPKGSFSTLEIQRTEQGDSAMYLCASSLDGSSYNEQFFGPGTRLTVL.

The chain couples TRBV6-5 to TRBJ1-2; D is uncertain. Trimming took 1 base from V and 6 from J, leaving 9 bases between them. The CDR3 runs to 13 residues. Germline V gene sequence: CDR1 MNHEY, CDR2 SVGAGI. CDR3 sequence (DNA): TGTGCCAGCAGTTACTTAGGGCTAAATGGCTACACCTTC. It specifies CASSYLGLNGYTF.

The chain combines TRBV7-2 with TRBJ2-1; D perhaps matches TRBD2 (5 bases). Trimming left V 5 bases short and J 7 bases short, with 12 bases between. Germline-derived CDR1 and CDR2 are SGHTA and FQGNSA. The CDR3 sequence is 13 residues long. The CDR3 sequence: CASSVRTGNEQFF. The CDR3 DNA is TGTGCCAGCAGCGTAAGGACTGGGAATGAGCAGTTCTTC.

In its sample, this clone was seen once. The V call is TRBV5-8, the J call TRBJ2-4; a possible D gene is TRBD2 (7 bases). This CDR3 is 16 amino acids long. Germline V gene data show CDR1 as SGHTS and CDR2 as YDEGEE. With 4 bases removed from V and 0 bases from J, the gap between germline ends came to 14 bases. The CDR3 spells CASSPEGGVAKNIQYF. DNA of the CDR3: TGTGCCAGCAGCCCGGAGGGGGGGGTAGCCAAAAACATTCAGTACTTC.

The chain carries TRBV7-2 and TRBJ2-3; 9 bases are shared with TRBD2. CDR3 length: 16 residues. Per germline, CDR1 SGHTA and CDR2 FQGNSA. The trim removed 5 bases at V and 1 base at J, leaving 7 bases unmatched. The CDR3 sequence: CASSPAVAGGTDTQYF. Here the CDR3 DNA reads TGTGCCAGCAGCCCCGCCGTAGCGGGGGGCACAGATACGCAGTATTTT.

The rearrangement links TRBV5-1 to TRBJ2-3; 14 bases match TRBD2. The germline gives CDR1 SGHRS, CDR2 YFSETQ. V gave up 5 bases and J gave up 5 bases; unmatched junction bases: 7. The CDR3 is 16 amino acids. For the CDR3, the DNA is TGCGCCAGCAGACAGGGGACTAGCGGGAGCGGAGATACGCAGTATTTT. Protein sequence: CASRQGTSGSGDTQYF.

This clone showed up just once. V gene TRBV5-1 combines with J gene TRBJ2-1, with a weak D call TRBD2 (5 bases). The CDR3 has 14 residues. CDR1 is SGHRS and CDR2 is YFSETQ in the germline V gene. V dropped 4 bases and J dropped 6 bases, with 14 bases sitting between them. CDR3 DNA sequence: TGCGCCAGCAGCCCGAAATGGGGAGTCAATGAGCAGTTCTTC. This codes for CASSPKWGVNEQFF.

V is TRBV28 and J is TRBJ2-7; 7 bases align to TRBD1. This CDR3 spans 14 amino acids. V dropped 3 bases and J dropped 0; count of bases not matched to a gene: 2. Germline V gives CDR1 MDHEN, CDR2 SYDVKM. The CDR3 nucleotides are TGTGCCAGCAGTTTTCAGGGGGTCTCCTACGAGCAGTACTTC. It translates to CASSFQGVSYEQYF.

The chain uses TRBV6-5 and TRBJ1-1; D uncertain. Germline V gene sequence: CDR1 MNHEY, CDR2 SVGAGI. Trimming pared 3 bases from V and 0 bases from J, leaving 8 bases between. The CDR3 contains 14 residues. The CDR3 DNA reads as TGTGCCAGCAGTTATAATGGGATGAACACTGAAGCTTTCTTT. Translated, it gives CASSYNGMNTEAFF.

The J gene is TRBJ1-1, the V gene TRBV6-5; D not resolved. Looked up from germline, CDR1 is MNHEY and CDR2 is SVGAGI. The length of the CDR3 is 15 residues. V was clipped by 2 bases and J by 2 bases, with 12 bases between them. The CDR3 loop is CASSYPFGGNTEAFF. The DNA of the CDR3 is TGTGCCAGCAGTTACCCCTTTGGAGGCAACACTGAAGCTTTCTTT.

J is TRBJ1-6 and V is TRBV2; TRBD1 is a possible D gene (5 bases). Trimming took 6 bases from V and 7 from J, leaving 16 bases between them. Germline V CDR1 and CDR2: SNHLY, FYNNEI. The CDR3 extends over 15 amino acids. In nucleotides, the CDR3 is TGTGCCAGCAGACCCAGGGTTCTGGGGAATTCACCCCTCCACTTT. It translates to CASRPRVLGNSPLHF.